The present entry profiles one T cell receptor (beta chain) with its context. These data originate in a study of blood T cell repertoires in COVID-19. The CDR3 is made up of 14 amino acids. Germline lookup yields CDR1 MNHEY and CDR2 SVGEGT. Trimming removed 5 bases at V and 3 bases at J, with 14 bases between. Profiling relied on immunoSEQ multiplex PCR, and the TCRdb table lists in-frame clones only, not all of them. The sample consists of some 80,000 clones, 79% of them appearing once. The origin of this receptor is a woman older than 75 with active or convalescent COVID-19. The sequencing sample was made of peripheral blood. The V and J genes are TRBV6-2 or TRBV6-3 and TRBJ2-7, with a possible D match to TRBD2 (6 bases). CDR3 nucleotides: TGTGCCAGCAGTCCCCAGGAGGGCGGCTACGAGCAGTACTTC. The encoded protein is CASSPQEGGYEQYF.